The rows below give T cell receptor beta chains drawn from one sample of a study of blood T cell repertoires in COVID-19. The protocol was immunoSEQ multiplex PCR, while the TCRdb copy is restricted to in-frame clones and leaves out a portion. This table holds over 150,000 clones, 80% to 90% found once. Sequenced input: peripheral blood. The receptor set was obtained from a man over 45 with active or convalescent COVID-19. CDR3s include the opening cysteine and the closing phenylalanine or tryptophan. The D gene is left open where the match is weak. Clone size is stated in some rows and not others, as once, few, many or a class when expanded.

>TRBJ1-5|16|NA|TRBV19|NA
CASTDLRGGSNQPQHF
TGTGCCAGTACCGATCTCAGGGGCGGAAGCAATCAGCCCCAGCATTTT
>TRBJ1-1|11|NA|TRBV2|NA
CASSPFLEAFF
TGTGCCAGCAGTCCGTTCTTGGAAGCTTTCTTT
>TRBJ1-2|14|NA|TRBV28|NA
CASRAQAGNYGYTF
TGTGCCAGCAGAGCTCAAGCCGGGAACTATGGCTACACCTTC
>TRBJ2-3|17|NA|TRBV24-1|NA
CATSDPGLASRSDTQYF
TGTGCCACCAGTGATCCCGGACTCGCTTCCCGTTCCGATACGCAGTATTTT
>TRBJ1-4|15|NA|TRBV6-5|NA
CASSYSEGIGEKLFF
TGTGCCAGCAGTTACTCGGAGGGGATAGGCGAAAAACTGTTTTTT
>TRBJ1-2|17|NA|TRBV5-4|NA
CASSLRRSGRRENGYTF
TGTGCCAGCAGTCTAAGGCGGTCAGGGAGGCGTGAGAATGGCTACACCTTC
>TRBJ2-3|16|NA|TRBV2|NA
CASSPPDPGATDTQYF
TGTGCCAGCAGTCCCCCGGATCCGGGAGCCACAGATACGCAGTATTTT
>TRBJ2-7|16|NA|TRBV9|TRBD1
CASSPRGDRVTYEQYF
TGTGCCAGCAGCCCCCGGGGGGACAGGGTAACCTACGAGCAGTACTTC
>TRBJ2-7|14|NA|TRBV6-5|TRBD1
CASRGRTGTYEQYF
TGTGCCAGCAGGGGACGGACAGGCACCTACGAGCAGTACTTC
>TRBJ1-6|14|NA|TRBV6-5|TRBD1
CASSSTGGTSPLHF
TGTGCCAGCAGTTCGACAGGGGGCACTTCACCCCTCCACTTT
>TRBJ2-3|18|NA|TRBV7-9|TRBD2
CASSSTPGTSENTDTQYF
TGTGCCAGCAGCTCAACCCCTGGGACTAGCGAAAACACAGATACGCAGTATTTT
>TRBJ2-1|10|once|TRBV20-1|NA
CSAGRNEQFF
TGCAGTGCTGGGAGAAATGAGCAGTTCTTC
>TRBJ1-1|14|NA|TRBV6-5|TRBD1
CASKLETGRTEAFF
TGTGCCAGCAAATTAGAGACAGGGCGAACTGAAGCTTTCTTT
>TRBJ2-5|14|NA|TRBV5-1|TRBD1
CASSPDRGEETQYF
TGCGCCAGCAGCCCAGACAGGGGGGAAGAGACCCAGTACTTC
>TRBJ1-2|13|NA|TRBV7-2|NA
CASSLVGRYGYTF
TGTGCCAGCAGCTTAGTAGGGAGGTATGGCTACACCTTC
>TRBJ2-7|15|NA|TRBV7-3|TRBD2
CASSKTSGGAYEQYF
TGTGCCAGCAGCAAAACTAGCGGGGGTGCCTACGAGCAGTACTTC
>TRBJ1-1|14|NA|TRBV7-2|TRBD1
CASSYDRGRTEAFF
TGTGCCAGCAGCTACGACAGGGGGCGGACTGAAGCTTTCTTT
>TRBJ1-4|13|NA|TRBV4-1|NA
CASSQGQGEKLFF
TGCGCCAGCAGCCAGGGACAAGGGGAAAAACTGTTTTTT
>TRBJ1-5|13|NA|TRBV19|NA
CASSARVGGPQHF
TGTGCCAGTAGTGCCCGAGTCGGGGGGCCCCAGCATTTT
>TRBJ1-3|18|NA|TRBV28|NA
CASASRGAGGGSGNTIYF
TGTGCCAGCGCCTCCCGGGGGGCGGGGGGCGGTTCTGGAAACACCATATATTTT
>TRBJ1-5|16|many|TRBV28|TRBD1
CASRYHRGTSNQPQHF
TGTGCCAGCAGATACCACAGGGGGACTAGCAATCAGCCCCAGCATTTT
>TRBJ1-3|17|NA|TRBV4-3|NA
CASSQEGRVLSGNTIYF
TGCGCCAGCAGCCAAGAAGGGAGGGTTCTCTCTGGAAACACCATATATTTT
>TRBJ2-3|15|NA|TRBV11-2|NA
CASSWGGPSTDTQYF
TGTGCCAGCAGCTGGGGGGGCCCTAGCACAGATACGCAGTATTTT
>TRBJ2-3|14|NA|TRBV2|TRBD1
CASNRDRGSDTQYF
TGTGCCAGCAACCGGGACAGGGGTTCAGATACGCAGTATTTT
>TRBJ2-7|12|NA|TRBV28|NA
CASNPSQGGQYF
TGTGCCAGCAATCCTTCCCAAGGGGGGCAGTACTTC
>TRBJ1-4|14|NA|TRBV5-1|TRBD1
CASSLGQGNEKLFF
TGCGCCAGCAGCTTGGGACAGGGAAATGAAAAACTGTTTTTT
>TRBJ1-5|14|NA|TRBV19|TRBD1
CASSGQGGNQPQHF
TGTGCCAGTAGCGGACAGGGAGGGAATCAGCCCCAGCATTTT
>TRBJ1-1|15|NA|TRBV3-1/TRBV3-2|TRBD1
CASSPQGQPNTEAFF
TGTGCCAGCAGCCCTCAGGGACAGCCGAACACTGAAGCTTTCTTT
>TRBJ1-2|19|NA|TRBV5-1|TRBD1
CASSLASQADRGPIYGYTF
TGCGCCAGCAGCTTGGCCTCACAAGCGGACAGGGGGCCTATCTATGGCTACACCTTC
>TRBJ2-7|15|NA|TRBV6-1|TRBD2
CASSELGGGAYEQYF
TGTGCCAGCAGTGAATTGGGGGGAGGGGCCTACGAGCAGTACTTC
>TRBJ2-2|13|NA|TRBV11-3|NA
CASSLDQTRELFF
TGTGCCAGCAGCTTAGATCAGACTAGGGAGCTGTTTTTT
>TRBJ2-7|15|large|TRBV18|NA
CASSPTPGSSYEQYF
TGTGCCAGCTCTCCAACCCCGGGAAGCTCCTACGAGCAGTACTTC
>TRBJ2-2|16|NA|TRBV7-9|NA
CASSLYPGPNTGELFF
TGTGCCAGCAGCTTATATCCAGGGCCTAACACCGGGGAGCTGTTTTTT
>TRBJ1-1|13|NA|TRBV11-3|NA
CASSHLRNTEAFF
TGTGCCAGCAGCCATCTACGGAACACTGAAGCTTTCTTT
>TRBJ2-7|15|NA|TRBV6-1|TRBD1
CASSEVTGGFYEQYF
TGTGCCAGCAGTGAAGTTACAGGGGGTTTCTACGAGCAGTACTTC
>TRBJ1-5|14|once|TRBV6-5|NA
CASSYSAAFQPQHF
TGTGCCAGCAGTTACTCGGCGGCCTTTCAGCCCCAGCATTTT
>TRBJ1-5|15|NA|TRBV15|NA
CATSREPRADQPQHF
TGTGCCACCAGCAGAGAACCCAGGGCCGATCAGCCCCAGCATTTT
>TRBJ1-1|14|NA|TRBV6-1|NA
CASSDLRVFSEAFF
TGTGCCAGCAGTGATTTGAGGGTTTTTTCTGAAGCTTTCTTT
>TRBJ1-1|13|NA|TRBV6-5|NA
CASRGQSNTEAFF
TGTGCCAGCAGGGGCCAGTCGAACACTGAAGCTTTCTTT
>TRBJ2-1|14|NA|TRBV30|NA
CAWSPREPYNEQFF
TGTGCCTGGAGTCCCAGGGAACCCTACAATGAGCAGTTCTTC
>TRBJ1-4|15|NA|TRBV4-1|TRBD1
CASSQPGTGVEKLFF
TGCGCCAGCAGCCAACCCGGGACAGGGGTGGAAAAACTGTTTTTT
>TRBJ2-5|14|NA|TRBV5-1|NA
CASSIAGTQETQYF
TGCGCCAGCAGCATCGCAGGAACCCAAGAGACCCAGTACTTC
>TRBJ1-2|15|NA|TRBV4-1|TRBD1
CASSQVSGRGNGYTF
TGCGCCAGCAGCCAAGTTTCTGGCAGGGGGAATGGCTACACCTTC
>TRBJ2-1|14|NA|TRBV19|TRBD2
CATHSGRASGEQFF
TGTGCCACCCATAGCGGGAGGGCCTCAGGTGAGCAGTTCTTC
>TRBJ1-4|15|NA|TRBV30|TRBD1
CAWNRGTGLNEKLFF
TGTGCCTGGAACAGAGGGACAGGCCTTAATGAAAAACTGTTTTTT
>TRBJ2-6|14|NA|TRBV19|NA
CASTKSSGANVLTF
TGTGCCAGTACTAAGAGCTCTGGGGCCAACGTCCTGACTTTC